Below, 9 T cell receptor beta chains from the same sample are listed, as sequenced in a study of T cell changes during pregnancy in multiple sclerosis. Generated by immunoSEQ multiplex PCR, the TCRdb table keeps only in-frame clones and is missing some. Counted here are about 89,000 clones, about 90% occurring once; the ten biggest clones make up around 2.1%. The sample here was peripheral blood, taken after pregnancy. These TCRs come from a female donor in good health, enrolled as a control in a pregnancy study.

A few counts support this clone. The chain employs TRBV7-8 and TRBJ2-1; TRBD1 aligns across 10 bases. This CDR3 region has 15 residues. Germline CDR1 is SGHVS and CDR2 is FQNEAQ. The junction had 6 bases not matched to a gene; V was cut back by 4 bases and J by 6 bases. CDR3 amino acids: CASSSGQGYVNEQFF. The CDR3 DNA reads TGTGCCAGCAGCTCGGGACAGGGGTATGTCAATGAGCAGTTCTTC.

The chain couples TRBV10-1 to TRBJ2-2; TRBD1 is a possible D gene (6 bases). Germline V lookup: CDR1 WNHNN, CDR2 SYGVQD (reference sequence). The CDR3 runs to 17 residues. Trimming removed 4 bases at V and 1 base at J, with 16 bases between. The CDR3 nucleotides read TGCGCCAGCAGTGGCCCCTCAGGGACAAGGAACACCGGGGAGCTGTTTTTT. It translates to CASSGPSGTRNTGELFF.

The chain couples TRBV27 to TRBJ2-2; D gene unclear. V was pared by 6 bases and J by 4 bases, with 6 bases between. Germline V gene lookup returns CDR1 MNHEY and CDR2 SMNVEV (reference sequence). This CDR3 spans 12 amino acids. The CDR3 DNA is TGTGCCAGCAGAATTATCACCGGGGAGCTGTTTTTT. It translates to CASRIITGELFF.

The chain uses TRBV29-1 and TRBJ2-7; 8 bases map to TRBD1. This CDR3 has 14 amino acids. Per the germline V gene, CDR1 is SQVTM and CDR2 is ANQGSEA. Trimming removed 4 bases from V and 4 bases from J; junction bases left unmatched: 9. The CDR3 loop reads CSVGTGGVPYEQYF. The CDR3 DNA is TGCAGCGTTGGCACAGGGGGAGTCCCTTACGAGCAGTACTTC.

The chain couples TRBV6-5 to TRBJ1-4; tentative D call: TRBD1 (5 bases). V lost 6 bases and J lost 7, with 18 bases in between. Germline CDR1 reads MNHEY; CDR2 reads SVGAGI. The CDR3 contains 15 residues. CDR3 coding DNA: TGTGCCAGCAGGGGGGAAGTGGTGGGAGGTGAAAAACTGTTTTTT. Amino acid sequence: CASRGEVVGGEKLFF.

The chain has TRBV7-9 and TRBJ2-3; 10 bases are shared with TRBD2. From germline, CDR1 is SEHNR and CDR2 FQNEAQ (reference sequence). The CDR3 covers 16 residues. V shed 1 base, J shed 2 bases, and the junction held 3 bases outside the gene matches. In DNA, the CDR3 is TGTGCCAGCAGCTTAGTCAGCGGGAGGGCCACAGATACGCAGTATTTT. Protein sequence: CASSLVSGRATDTQYF.

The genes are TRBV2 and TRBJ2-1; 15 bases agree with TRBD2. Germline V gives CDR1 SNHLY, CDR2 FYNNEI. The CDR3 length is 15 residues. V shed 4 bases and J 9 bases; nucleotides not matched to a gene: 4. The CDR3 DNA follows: TGTGCCAGCAGTGCCTCGGGACTAGCGGGAGGTGAGCAGTTCTTC. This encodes CASSASGLAGGEQFF.

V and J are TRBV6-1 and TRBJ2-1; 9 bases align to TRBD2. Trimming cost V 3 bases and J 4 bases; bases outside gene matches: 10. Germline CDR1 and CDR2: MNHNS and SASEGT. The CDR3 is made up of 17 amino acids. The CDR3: CASSDWGSGSRYNEQFF. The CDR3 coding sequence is TGTGCCAGCAGTGATTGGGGTAGCGGGAGCCGGTACAATGAGCAGTTCTTC.

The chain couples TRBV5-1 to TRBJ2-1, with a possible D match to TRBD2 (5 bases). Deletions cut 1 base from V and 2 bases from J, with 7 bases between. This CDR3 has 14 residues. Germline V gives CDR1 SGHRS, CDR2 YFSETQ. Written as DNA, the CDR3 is TGCGCCAGCAGCTTGATCGGGACCTACAATGAGCAGTTCTTC. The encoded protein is CASSLIGTYNEQFF. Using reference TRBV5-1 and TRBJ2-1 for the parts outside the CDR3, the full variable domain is KAGVTQTPRYLIKTRGQQVTLSCSPISGHRSVSWYQQTPGQGLQFLFEYFSETQRNKGNFPGRFSGRQFSNSRSEMNVSTLELGDSALYLCASSLIGTYNEQFFGPGTRLTVL.